This entry is about one T cell receptor beta chain. Its antigen is undetermined. After removal of 5 bases from V and 0 bases from J, the junction contained 6 bases not matched to a gene. Germline CDR1 is SGHTA and CDR2 is FQGNSA. CDR3 length: 17 residues. This specimen comes from a study of T-cell reconstitution after alpha-beta-depleted transplantation in children. Study-wide results and limits: It was reported that alpha-beta T cells came from several hundred expanded graft clones (about two months after transplant). Surviving thymic progenitors and recipient T cells were the source of high TCRbeta diversity at day 60 in some patients. By one year post-transplant, T-cell counts and diversity largely arose from T cells that were newly produced.

The TCRbeta library incorporated unique molecular identifiers. TCRdb re-called the PCR reads through MiXCR, storing one row per CDR3 protein. This sample has hundreds of thousands of distinct CDR3 sequences, with roughly 15% found just once. The TCR sequence derives from a male patient between 2 and 9 years old who had a stem cell transplant for acute lymphoblastic leukemia, so the T cells may come from the graft donor. The sample in question was PBMCs, mostly from graft donor cells, obtained 360 days after TCRalphabeta/CD19-depleted stem cell transplant. The chain combines TRBV7-2 with TRBJ2-7, with 14 bases identical to TRBD2. The CDR3 region is CASSLTSGGVSSYEQYF. The CDR3 nucleotides read TGTGCCAGCAGCCTGACTAGCGGGGGGGTCAGCTCCTACGAGCAGTACTTC.